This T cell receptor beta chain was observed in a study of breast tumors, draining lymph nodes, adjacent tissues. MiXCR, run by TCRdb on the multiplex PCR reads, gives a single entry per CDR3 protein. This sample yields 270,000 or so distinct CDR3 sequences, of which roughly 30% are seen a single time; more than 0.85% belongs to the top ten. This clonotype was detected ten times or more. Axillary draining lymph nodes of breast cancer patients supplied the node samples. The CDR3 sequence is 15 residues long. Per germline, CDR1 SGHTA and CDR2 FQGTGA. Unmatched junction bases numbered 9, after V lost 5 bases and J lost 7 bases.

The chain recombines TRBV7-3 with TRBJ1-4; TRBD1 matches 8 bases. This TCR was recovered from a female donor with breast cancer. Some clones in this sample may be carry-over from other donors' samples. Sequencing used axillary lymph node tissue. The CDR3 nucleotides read TGTGCCAGCAGCGCGAGGGACAGGATGAGTGAAAAACTGTTTTTT. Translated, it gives CASSARDRMSEKLFF.